These 32 T cell receptor beta chains were sequenced from one sample in a study of cytomegalovirus exposure and HLA in healthy donors. This PCR relied on a set of 60 Vbeta primers and 13 Jbeta primers. Libraries were prepared by immunoSEQ multiplex PCR; TCRdb keeps only in-frame clonotypes and omits some of them. The repertoire holds under 130,000 clones, with roughly 80% as singletons. What was sequenced was PBMCs. The receptor source for this set is a female donor in good health and CMV-seropositive.

This clone has just a few counts. The chain couples TRBV6-6 to TRBJ2-1; 9 bases agree with TRBD1. The CDR3 sequence is 15 residues long. J lost 6 bases, V lost 6 bases, and 9 bases had no gene match. CDR1 MNHNY and CDR2 SVGAGI come from the germline V gene (reference sequence). The CDR3 region has the DNA TGTGCCAGCAGCCCGGGACAGGGCTGGGGCAATGAGCAGTTCTTC. It specifies CASSPGQGWGNEQFF.

This clone has only one observation. An end of the junction does not agree with germline; a read error may underlie this. V usage is TRBV27 and J usage is TRBJ1-1; a possible D gene is TRBD1 (6 bases). The CDR3 loop spans 14 amino acids. Per germline, CDR1 MNHEY and CDR2 SMNVEV (reference sequence). CDR3 in DNA: TGTGCCAGCAGTATATCAGGGGCGGACACTGAAGCTTTCTTT. It codes for CASSISGADTEAFF.

This chain uses TRBV12-5 with TRBJ1-4; 7 nucleotides agree with TRBD1. The junction had 9 bases not matched to a gene; V was cut back by 3 bases and J by 8 bases. The CDR3 spans 15 residues. From germline, CDR1 is LGHNT and CDR2 FRNRAP. CDR3 nucleotide sequence: TGTGCTAGTGGTTTTGGGGCGACAGGGAGGGAAAAACTGTTTTTT. Translated, it gives CASGFGATGREKLFF.

This chain connects TRBV6-5 to TRBJ1-2; D unclear. The V end lost 2 bases, the J end lost 2 bases, and 15 bases lay between the germline ends. Germline V gives CDR1 MNHEY, CDR2 SVGAGI. CDR3 length: 16 amino acids. As DNA, the CDR3 is TGTGCCAGCAGTTACACAGTGTCTCGGGGAAACTATGGCTACACCTTC. Residues: CASSYTVSRGNYGYTF.

The chain carries TRBV28 and TRBJ1-5; D gene unclear. CDR1 is MDHEN, CDR2 SYDVKM, per germline. The CDR3 runs 13 residues. Trimming removed 5 bases from V and 7 bases from J, with 12 bases in between. As DNA, the CDR3 is TGTGCCAGCAGTCATGGCCTAGGACAGCCCCAGCATTTT. It is translated as CASSHGLGQPQHF.

The chain carries TRBV4-2 and TRBJ2-1, with 11 bases matching TRBD2. Unmatched junction bases numbered 7, after V lost 7 bases and J lost 8 bases. The CDR3 totals 14 residues. Germline V gives CDR1 LGHNA, CDR2 YNFKEQ. CDR3 DNA sequence: TGTGCCAGCACGGGACTAGCGGACTCTCATGAGCAGTTCTTC. It yields the protein CASTGLADSHEQFF.

The chain employs TRBV7-2 and TRBJ1-2, with a tentative D call TRBD1 (5 bases). This CDR3 is built from 16 residues. Germline V gives CDR1 SGHTA, CDR2 FQGNSA. The V end was cut by 1 base, the J end by 3 bases, with 15 bases between. The CDR3 loop is CASSLVSGRLYYGYTF. The CDR3 DNA is TGTGCCAGCAGCTTAGTTTCAGGGCGGCTGTACTATGGCTACACCTTC.

The rearrangement uses TRBV7-3 and TRBJ2-7, with TRBD2 identical over 7 bases. Germline CDR1 and CDR2: SGHTA and FQGTGA. The trim removed 0 bases at V and 1 base at J, leaving 15 bases unmatched. The CDR3 extends over 19 amino acids. The CDR3 protein is CASSLTAGTTISYSYEQYF. The CDR3, as DNA: TGTGCCAGCAGCTTAACGGCCGGGACTACAATAAGTTATTCCTACGAGCAGTACTTC.

The CDR3 DNA follows: TGTGCCTGGAGTAGGTTCTGGGCTCAACAGCCCCAGCATTTT. It codes for CAWSRFWAQQPQHF. This chain uses TRBV30 with TRBJ1-5; D not resolved. The length of the CDR3 is 14 residues. Germline loops: CDR1 GTSNPN, CDR2 SVGIG (reference sequence). The V gene lost 2 bases and the J gene lost 7 bases, with 15 bases spanning the gap. Together with reference TRBV30 and TRBJ1-5, the CDR3 gives the full variable domain: SQTIHQWPATLVQPVGSPLSLECTVEGTSNPNLYWYRQAAGRGLQLLFYSVGIGQISSEVPQNLSASRPQDRQFILSSKKLLLSDSGFYLCAWSRFWAQQPQHFGDGTRLSIL.

This sequence joins TRBV4-2 and TRBJ1-1; the D is unclear. The CDR3 is made up of 15 amino acids. Germline V gene lookup returns CDR1 LGHNA and CDR2 YNFKEQ. Trimming cost V 0 bases and J 0 bases, with 8 bases left between them. Here the CDR3 reads CASSQEARLNTEAFF. In nucleotides, the CDR3 is TGTGCCAGCAGCCAAGAGGCCAGGTTGAACACTGAAGCTTTCTTT.

V usage is TRBV21-1 and J usage is TRBJ1-1; the table's D call TRBD1 went unverified against the DNA. TRBV21-1 is annotated as a pseudogene. CDR3 size: 16 residues. As DNA, the CDR3 is TGTGCCAGCAGCAACACAAAGACAGGGGTAAGGACTGAAGCTTTCTTT. Its protein is CASSNTKTGVRTEAFF.

In its sample, this clone was seen a few times. The chain carries TRBV7-8 and TRBJ2-5; 9 bases are shared with TRBD2. The CDR3 length is 16 residues. J lost 5 bases, V lost 3 bases, and 10 bases had no gene match. Germline CDR1 reads SGHVS; CDR2 reads FQNEAQ. The CDR3 here is CASSFLASGDGETQYF. In DNA, the CDR3 is TGTGCCAGCAGCTTTTTGGCTAGCGGGGACGGGGAGACCCAGTACTTC.

This chain links TRBV6-1 with TRBJ1-5; TRBD1 matches at 11 bases. The germline V gene has CDR1 MNHNS and CDR2 SASEGT. The CDR3 consists of 18 residues. Trimming cost V 4 bases and J 0 bases; bases outside gene matches: 8. CDR3 DNA: TGTGCCAGCAGTGTAGGGGACAGGGGGTTAAGTAGCAATCAGCCCCAGCATTTT. It translates to CASSVGDRGLSSNQPQHF.

The chain's CDR3 is CASSLGQVDSYEQYF. CDR3 coding DNA: TGTGCCAGCAGCTTGGGACAGGTTGATTCCTACGAGCAGTACTTC. The rearrangement links TRBV5-4 to TRBJ2-7; weak D call: TRBD1 (6 bases). The germline gives CDR1 SGHNT, CDR2 YYREEE (reference sequence). This CDR3 is built from 15 residues. Trimming left V 0 bases short and J 1 base short, with 11 bases between.

The chain is built from TRBV7-6 and TRBJ2-1, with 10 bases that match TRBD1. The CDR3 contains 15 residues. Trimming at V came to 5 bases and at J to 9 bases, leaving 10 bases not matched to a gene. From germline, CDR1 is SGHVS and CDR2 FNYEAQ. DNA of the CDR3: TGTGCCAGCAGCCAGAGGGACAGGGGAATATCTGAGCAGTTCTTC. Translated, it gives CASSQRDRGISEQFF.

This clone occurred once. The chain couples TRBV6-1 to TRBJ2-5; 10 bases line up with TRBD2. V was clipped by 5 bases and J by 2 bases; unmatched bases: 2. Germline V gene data show CDR1 as MNHNS and CDR2 as SASEGT. The CDR3 spans 14 residues. The CDR3 is CASSFSGGQETQYF. The CDR3 DNA reads as TGTGCCAGCAGTTTTAGCGGGGGGCAAGAGACCCAGTACTTC.

In its sample, this clone was seen a few times. The chain carries TRBV5-5 and TRBJ1-5; D not resolved. Trimming stripped 7 bases from V and 1 base from J, with 18 bases between. The CDR3 has 16 amino acids. Germline V gives CDR1 SGHKS, CDR2 YYEKEE (reference sequence). Written as DNA, the CDR3 is TGTGCCAGCGCACTCCAACACGGCGGGAGCAATCAGCCCCAGCATTTT. Protein: CASALQHGGSNQPQHF.

The chain couples TRBV5-1 to TRBJ1-2; 7 nucleotides line up with TRBD1. Germline V CDR1 and CDR2: SGHRS, YFSETQ. The CDR3 length is 14 residues. V lost 2 bases, J lost 4 bases, and 5 bases stayed unmatched. This CDR3 reads CASSFVRQGYGYTF. Written as DNA, the CDR3 is TGCGCCAGCAGCTTTGTGAGACAGGGCTATGGCTACACCTTC.

The chain carries TRBV5-6 and TRBJ1-3; the D is unclear. The CDR3 is made up of 15 amino acids. CDR1 SGHDT and CDR2 YYEEEE come from the germline V gene. The V gene lost 5 bases and the J gene lost 4 bases, with 16 bases spanning the gap. The DNA for the CDR3 is TGTGCCAGCAGTGGTCCCGGAGGCCCCGGAAACACCATATATTTT. Protein product: CASSGPGGPGNTIYF. Full variable domain (remainder filled in from reference TRBV5-6 and TRBJ1-3): DAGVTQSPTHLIKTRGQQVTLRCSPKSGHDTVSWYQQALGQGPQFIFQYYEEEERQRGNFPDRFSGHQFPNYSSELNVNALLLGDSALYLCASSGPGGPGNTIYFGEGSWLTVV.

The chain employs TRBV5-1 and TRBJ1-1; a possible D gene is TRBD1 (6 bases). The germline V gene has CDR1 SGHRS and CDR2 YFSETQ. The length of the CDR3 is 14 residues. The V and J ends lost 4 bases and 1 base respectively, with 11 bases between them. The CDR3 protein is CASSMGHQNTEAFF. CDR3 nucleotide sequence: TGCGCCAGCAGCATGGGACACCAGAACACTGAAGCTTTCTTT. Full variable domain (missing parts from reference TRBV5-1 and TRBJ1-1): KAGVTQTPRYLIKTRGQQVTLSCSPISGHRSVSWYQQTPGQGLQFLFEYFSETQRNKGNFPGRFSGRQFSNSRSEMNVSTLELGDSALYLCASSMGHQNTEAFFGQGTRLTVV.

The CDR3 sequence: CASSRQGGVPQETQYF. DNA for the CDR3: TGTGCCAGCAGCCGACAGGGGGGCGTACCGCAAGAGACCCAGTACTTC. This chain uses TRBV7-8 with TRBJ2-5; 9 bases fit TRBD1. CDR1 is SGHVS and CDR2 is FQNEAQ in the germline V gene. The trim removed 5 bases at V and 2 bases at J, leaving 9 bases unmatched. The CDR3 spans 16 residues.

For the CDR3, the DNA is TGTGCCAGCTCACCACCGAACAGGGCGGACACTGAAGCTTTCTTT. Translation gives CASSPPNRADTEAFF. The chain couples TRBV18 to TRBJ1-1; weak D call: TRBD1 (6 bases). In germline, CDR1 is KGHSH, CDR2 LQKENI. The CDR3 has 15 residues. Deletions cut 0 bases from V and 3 bases from J, with 11 bases between. Filled out from reference TRBV18 and TRBJ1-1, the complete variable domain reads NAGVMQNPRHLVRRRGQEARLRCSPMKGHSHVYWYRQLPEEGLKFMVYLQKENIIDESGMPKERFSAEFPKEGPSILRIQQVVRGDSAAYFCASSPPNRADTEAFFGQGTRLTVV.

This rearrangement joins TRBV5-1 to TRBJ2-5, with 14 bases aligning to TRBD2. The trim removed 0 bases at V and 4 bases at J, leaving 5 bases unmatched. The length of the CDR3 is 17 residues. Germline loops: CDR1 SGHRS, CDR2 YFSETQ. CDR3 amino acids: CASSLAFGTSGGETQYF. CDR3 bases: TGCGCCAGCAGCTTGGCATTTGGGACTAGCGGGGGAGAGACCCAGTACTTC.

There are a few counts of this clone. The rearrangement uses TRBV9 and TRBJ2-2; D may be TRBD1 (6 bases). The ends were cut back, 3 bases at V and 7 bases at J, with 13 bases in the middle. The CDR3 loop spans 14 amino acids. From germline, CDR1 is SGDLS and CDR2 YYNGEE. The CDR3 here is CASSAAGAGGELFF. Written as DNA, the CDR3 is TGTGCCAGCAGCGCAGCAGGGGCAGGCGGGGAGCTGTTTTTT.

The V call is TRBV19, the J call TRBJ1-1; no clear D. Germline lookup yields CDR1 LNHDA and CDR2 SQIVND (reference sequence). Trimming cost V 4 bases and J 2 bases, with 14 bases left between them. The CDR3 totals 15 residues. The CDR3 loop reads CASSTGNRLNTEAFF. In nucleotides, the CDR3 is TGTGCCAGTAGTACCGGGAACCGACTAAACACTGAAGCTTTCTTT.

The rearrangement uses TRBV30 and TRBJ1-4, with a possible D match to TRBD1 (5 bases). The CDR3 covers 14 residues. With 0 bases removed from V and 3 bases from J, the gap between germline ends came to 8 bases. Germline V lookup: CDR1 GTSNPN, CDR2 SVGIG (reference sequence). Here the CDR3 reads CAWSVGRSNEKLFF. DNA of the CDR3: TGTGCCTGGAGTGTGGGGCGCTCTAATGAAAAACTGTTTTTT.

A single count supports this clone. V gene TRBV5-6 combines with J gene TRBJ2-5; 7 bases align to TRBD1. J gave up 4 bases and V 0 bases, and 6 bases lay outside the gene matches. The CDR3 is made up of 15 amino acids. The germline CDR1 and CDR2 sequences are SGHDT and YYEEEE. As DNA, the CDR3 is TGTGCCAGCAGCTTGGGGCGACAGGGACGAGAGACCCAGTACTTC. Translated, it gives CASSLGRQGRETQYF.

The V gene is TRBV7-9, the J gene TRBJ1-5; D might be TRBD1 (6 bases). The CDR3 runs 14 residues. V shed 1 base and J shed 5 bases, with 9 bases lying between them. Germline lookup yields CDR1 SEHNR and CDR2 FQNEAQ (reference sequence). The CDR3 DNA reads as TGTGCCAGCAGCTTAGGGACAGCTCATCAGCCCCAGCATTTT. Residues: CASSLGTAHQPQHF.

J is TRBJ1-4 and V is TRBV7-8; weak D call: TRBD1 (6 bases). V was cut by 5 bases and J by 8 bases, with 15 bases left in between. CDR3 length: 14 amino acids. Germline lookup yields CDR1 SGHVS and CDR2 FQNEAQ. For the CDR3, the DNA is TGTGCCAGCAGCCTTTACAGGGCCGGAGAAAAACTGTTTTTT. Protein product: CASSLYRAGEKLFF.

The gene calls are TRBV7-8 and TRBJ2-5; no clear D gene. Germline lookup yields CDR1 SGHVS and CDR2 FQNEAQ. The V end lost 8 bases, the J end lost 1 base, and 11 bases lay between the germline ends. This CDR3 is built from 13 residues. In nucleotides, the CDR3 is TGTGCCAGCGGCCTGTCCCGCCAAGAGACCCAGTACTTC. This codes for CASGLSRQETQYF.

This chain's CDR3 is CASSLGFTDGGTQYF. CDR3 DNA sequence: TGCGCCAGCAGCTTGGGATTCACGGACGGGGGTACGCAGTATTTT. The chain is built from TRBV5-1 and TRBJ2-3; TRBD2 is a possible D gene (6 bases). The CDR3 spans 15 residues. Trimming shortened V by 0 bases and J by 8 bases, and 16 bases separated the two germline ends. Germline CDR1 and CDR2: SGHRS and YFSETQ. Full variable domain (remainder filled in from reference TRBV5-1 and TRBJ2-3): KAGVTQTPRYLIKTRGQQVTLSCSPISGHRSVSWYQQTPGQGLQFLFEYFSETQRNKGNFPGRFSGRQFSNSRSEMNVSTLELGDSALYLCASSLGFTDGGTQYFGPGTRLTVL.

V usage is TRBV7-8 and J usage is TRBJ2-7; 8 bases line up with TRBD2. V was clipped by 4 bases and J by 1 base; unmatched bases: 6. This CDR3 region has 15 residues. The germline V gene has CDR1 SGHVS and CDR2 FQNEAQ. The CDR3 spells CASSSSGRSSYEQYF. CDR3 sequence (DNA): TGTGCCAGCAGCTCGAGCGGGAGAAGTTCCTACGAGCAGTACTTC.